Reported below is one T cell receptor beta chain. Authors' analysis steps: From reference gene primer amplification, estimates of nucleated cell counts were derived. Libraries were prepared by immunoSEQ multiplex PCR; TCRdb keeps only in-frame clonotypes and omits some of them. The V and J calls and clone size are taken from that table; D and trimming were inferred from the DNA. The repertoire holds roughly 73,000 clones, more than 75% seen once, with 1.3% to 1.5% in the top ten. The trim removed 8 bases at V and 8 bases at J, leaving 5 bases unmatched. This CDR3 spans 11 amino acids. Germline CDR1 and CDR2: LNHDA and SQIVND (reference sequence). This sample was taken from a study of blood T cell repertoires in COVID-19. On the study more broadly: Samples of COVID-19 (acute and convalescent) were obtained from the United States, Italy and Spain. PBMCs, B-cell-depleted T cells, or T cells provided the cDNA or gDNA that made up the material.

The gene calls are TRBV19 and TRBJ1-1; 7 bases align to TRBD1. The TCR was taken from a man between 50 and 59 years old with acute or convalescent COVID-19. Sequenced sample: peripheral blood. The CDR3 coding sequence is TGTGCCAGTGGGGGACAGTCCGAAGCTTTCTTT. It encodes CASGGQSEAFF. The entire variable domain, with the rest obtained from reference TRBV19 and TRBJ1-1, is as follows: DGGITQSPKYLFRKEGQNVTLSCEQNLNHDAMYWYRQDPGQGLRLIYYSQIVNDFQKGDIAEGYSVSREKKESFPLTVTSAQKNPTAFYLCASGGQSEAFFGQGTRLTVV.